This passage covers 27 T cell receptor beta chains from one sample sequenced in a study of blood T cell repertoires in COVID-19. Sequencing used immunoSEQ multiplex PCR; TCRdb keeps in-frame clones, though not all of them. The repertoire holds approximately 140,000 clones, with about 86% as singletons. Specimen: PBMCs or T cells enriched from blood (not recorded which). The receptors derive from a woman between 45 and 60 years old who had recovered from COVID-19.

The genes are TRBV27 and TRBJ2-7; D perhaps matches TRBD2 (7 bases). The V gene's germline CDR1 is MNHEY and CDR2 SMNVEV (reference sequence). This CDR3 is 16 amino acids long. Deletions cut 8 bases from V and 6 bases from J, with 26 bases between. The CDR3 nucleotides read TGTGCCAGCCGGGACATGGGGGGGTCGTTTCTCTCCGAGCAGTACTTC. The encoded protein is CASRDMGGSFLSEQYF.

The chain is built from TRBV9 and TRBJ1-2; possible D gene TRBD1, 6 bases. CDR1 is SGDLS and CDR2 is YYNGEE in the germline V gene. The CDR3 is made up of 13 amino acids. The V gene lost 0 bases and the J gene lost 8 bases, with 11 bases spanning the gap. The chain's CDR3 is CASSVDRVGGYTF. In nucleotides, the CDR3 is TGTGCCAGCAGCGTAGACAGGGTGGGGGGCTACACCTTC.

The chain employs TRBV2 and TRBJ2-2; 8 bases match TRBD1. V lost 6 bases, J lost 6 bases, and 9 bases stayed unmatched. CDR3 length equals 15 residues. From germline, CDR1 is SNHLY and CDR2 FYNNEI. Here the CDR3 reads CASSLRDRTAGELFF. The CDR3 region has the DNA TGTGCCAGCAGCCTAAGGGACAGGACGGCCGGGGAGCTGTTTTTT.

This chain links TRBV3-1 (or the pseudogene TRBV3-2) with TRBJ1-3; no definite D call. The CDR3 runs to 16 residues. Trimming shortened V by 2 bases and J by 0 bases, and 11 bases separated the two germline ends. Germline-derived CDR1 and CDR2 are LGHDT and YNNKEL (reference sequence). CDR3 sequence: CASSQSRGDSGNTIYF. In nucleotides, the CDR3 is TGTGCCAGCAGCCAATCCCGCGGAGACTCTGGAAACACCATATATTTT.

The chain uses TRBV5-1 and TRBJ1-2, with TRBD1 matching 8 bases. V was pared by 0 bases and J by 3 bases, with 1 base of the junction left unmatched. This CDR3 is built from 14 residues. CDR1 and CDR2 from the germline V gene are SGHRS and YFSETQ. In DNA form, the CDR3 reads TGCGCCAGCAGCTTGGAGACAGGGGACTATGGCTACACCTTC. Protein: CASSLETGDYGYTF.

The chain is built from TRBV30 and TRBJ1-1; D ambiguous. CDR3 length: 12 amino acids. Looked up from germline, CDR1 is GTSNPN and CDR2 is SVGIG (reference sequence). V was cut by 3 bases and J by 5 bases, with 10 bases left in between. The CDR3 reads CAWSPTGTEAFF. CDR3 nucleotides: TGTGCCTGGAGCCCGACCGGGACTGAAGCTTTCTTT.

This sequence joins TRBV10-1 and TRBJ1-2; D not resolved. From germline, CDR1 is WNHNN and CDR2 SYGVQD (reference sequence). CDR3 length: 13 amino acids. Trimming took off 8 bases at V and 3 bases at J, with 13 bases between the two ends. CDR3 nucleotide sequence: TGCGCCAGCTCTCGGACTCTGCACTATGGCTACACCTTC. This codes for CASSRTLHYGYTF.

The rearrangement joins TRBV6-1 to TRBJ2-6; D might be TRBD1 (6 bases). The length of the CDR3 is 16 residues. Trimming took 4 bases from V and 0 from J, leaving 10 bases between them. Per germline, CDR1 MNHNS and CDR2 SASEGT. CDR3 loop: CASSGRGGSGANVLTF. For the CDR3, the DNA is TGTGCCAGCAGTGGCCGAGGGGGCTCTGGGGCCAACGTCCTGACTTTC.

The gene calls are TRBV10-2 and TRBJ1-3, with unresolved D. Germline assignment: CDR1 WSHSY and CDR2 SAAADI. The CDR3 has 15 residues. V lost 4 bases and J lost 0, with 10 bases in between. CDR3 sequence (DNA): TGCGCCAGCAGTGCAACGACTCTCTCTGGAAACACCATATATTTT. Translation gives CASSATTLSGNTIYF.

The gene calls are TRBV7-2 and TRBJ2-5; 7 nucleotides agree with TRBD2. The CDR3 is 14 residues long. The germline CDR1 and CDR2 sequences are SGHTA and FQGNSA. V lost 2 bases and J lost 6; bases outside the gene matches: 6. CDR3 bases: TGTGCCAGCAGCTTACTAACTAGCGTCCAGACCCAGTACTTC. Residues: CASSLLTSVQTQYF.

The chain is built from TRBV2 and TRBJ1-5; 11 nucleotides align to TRBD1. Germline V gene sequence: CDR1 SNHLY, CDR2 FYNNEI. The trim removed 5 bases at V and 3 bases at J, leaving 9 bases unmatched. This CDR3 contains 17 residues. The CDR3: CASSQSDRGLLNQPQHF. CDR3 nucleotide sequence: TGTGCCAGCAGTCAATCGGACAGGGGGCTACTCAATCAGCCCCAGCATTTT.

The V and J genes are TRBV2 and TRBJ2-1, with D possibly TRBD1 on 7 matching bases. The CDR3 loop spans 15 amino acids. V lost 6 bases, J lost 4 bases, and 16 bases lay in between. Looked up from germline, CDR1 is SNHLY and CDR2 is FYNNEI. This CDR3 reads CASSPYRGLYNEQFF. In nucleotides, the CDR3 is TGTGCCAGCAGCCCCTACAGGGGACTTTACAATGAGCAGTTCTTC.

This chain uses TRBV12-3 or TRBV12-4 with TRBJ2-7; D is perhaps TRBD1 (6 bases). This CDR3 is 12 amino acids long. Trimming stripped 3 bases from V and 3 bases from J, with 6 bases between. The CDR3 region has the DNA TGTGCCAGCAGTTTGGACAGCTACGAGCAGTACTTC. It specifies CASSLDSYEQYF.

The chain recombines TRBV4-3 with TRBJ1-6; 8 nucleotides match TRBD1. V lost 3 bases, J lost 1 base, and 11 bases stayed unmatched. The CDR3 is 19 amino acids. Germline V gene sequence: CDR1 LGHNA, CDR2 YSLEER. The CDR3: CASSQDHGQGGSYNSPLHF. CDR3 nucleotides: TGCGCCAGCAGCCAGGATCATGGACAGGGAGGATCCTATAATTCACCCCTCCACTTT.

This sequence joins TRBV10-3 and TRBJ2-3, with 12 bases matching TRBD2. The germline V gene encodes CDR1 ENHRY and CDR2 SYGVKD. This CDR3 comprises 14 residues. With 11 bases clipped from V and 1 base from J, the junction kept 4 bases outside the gene matches. This chain's CDR3 is CASRTSGGTDTQYF. The CDR3 nucleotides are TGTGCCTCAAGGACTAGCGGGGGCACAGATACGCAGTATTTT.

Only a few counts were recorded for this clone. V gene TRBV6-5 combines with J gene TRBJ1-6; unclear D gene. Trimming took off 2 bases at V and 0 bases at J, with 5 bases between the two ends. This CDR3 has 15 amino acids. Germline CDR1 and CDR2: MNHEY and SVGAGI. The CDR3 is CASSYDSSYNSPLHF. The CDR3 coding sequence is TGTGCCAGCAGTTACGATAGCTCCTATAATTCACCCCTCCACTTT.

V is TRBV30 and J is TRBJ2-1; 8 bases map to TRBD2. CDR3 length: 14 residues. V trimming: 3 bases; J trimming: 9 bases; junction bases outside the gene matches: 10. CDR1 GTSNPN and CDR2 SVGIG come from the germline V gene (reference sequence). The CDR3 nucleotides read TGTGCCTGGAGCCGGACGCAACGGGGGGGTGAGCAGTTCTTC. It codes for CAWSRTQRGGEQFF.

This chain uses TRBV3-1 (or the pseudogene TRBV3-2) with TRBJ1-1, with 7 positions matching TRBD1. With V trimmed by 4 bases and J by 4 bases, 15 bases remained unmatched. The CDR3 has 17 amino acids. From germline, CDR1 is LGHDT and CDR2 YNNKEL (reference sequence). The CDR3 coding sequence is TGTGCCAGCAGCCGGACGACAGGGAAGGTGGGTGCCACTGAAGCTTTCTTT. Its protein product is CASSRTTGKVGATEAFF.

A few counts support this clone. The sample carries other DNA sequences with the same CDR3. The V gene is TRBV2, the J gene TRBJ1-1; D is uncertain. The V gene's germline CDR1 is SNHLY and CDR2 FYNNEI. The germline V and J ends were trimmed by 9 bases and 0 bases, with 5 bases remaining between them. The CDR3 totals 11 residues. CDR3 bases: TGTGCCAGTACGGTGAACACTGAAGCTTTCTTT. Translation: CASTVNTEAFF.

The chain links TRBV3-1 (or the pseudogene TRBV3-2) to TRBJ1-1; D not resolved. Trimming stripped 2 bases from V and 9 bases from J, with 10 bases between. The CDR3 sequence is 12 residues long. Germline values: CDR1 LGHDT, CDR2 YNNKEL (reference sequence). The CDR3, as DNA: TGTGCCAGCAGCCAATCCGGGTTACAAGCTTTCTTT. It is translated as CASSQSGLQAFF.

This chain links TRBV7-9 with TRBJ1-1; 9 bases match TRBD1. CDR1 is SEHNR, CDR2 FQNEAQ, per germline (reference sequence). The CDR3 is 15 amino acids. J gave up 4 bases and V 5 bases, and 8 bases lay outside the gene matches. The CDR3: CASSPNRGPGTEAFF. In nucleotides, the CDR3 is TGTGCCAGCAGCCCGAACAGGGGGCCGGGCACTGAAGCTTTCTTT.

The chain recombines TRBV9 with TRBJ2-1; 12 bases map to TRBD1. CDR3 length: 15 residues. With V trimmed by 4 bases and J by 6 bases, 5 bases remained unmatched. Germline V gene lookup returns CDR1 SGDLS and CDR2 YYNGEE. CDR3 sequence: CASSPRDRGPNEQFF. CDR3 coding DNA: TGTGCCAGCAGCCCTAGGGACAGGGGGCCCAATGAGCAGTTCTTC.

CDR3 sequence: CASSPRDRGVGYTF. CDR3 nucleotides: TGCGCCAGCAGCCCCCGGGACAGGGGTGTCGGCTACACCTTC. This chain uses TRBV4-1 with TRBJ1-2; 10 positions match TRBD1. The CDR3 contains 14 residues. CDR1 is MGHRA, CDR2 YSYEKL, per germline. The J segment lost 8 bases and the V segment lost 4 bases, leaving 7 bases of the junction unmatched.

CDR3 nucleotide sequence: TGTGCCAGCAGTTACTCCCCTCAGGCCCAGGGCTACACCTTC. Encoded protein: CASSYSPQAQGYTF. The chain recombines TRBV6-5 with TRBJ1-2; D unresolved. Germline-derived CDR1 and CDR2 are MNHEY and SVGAGI. The CDR3 loop spans 14 amino acids. The V end was cut by 0 bases, the J end by 8 bases, with 13 bases between.

The chain is built from TRBV4-1 and TRBJ2-7; TRBD1 matches 9 bases. V lost 2 bases and J lost 3; bases outside the gene matches: 8. This CDR3 is 16 amino acids long. Germline loops: CDR1 MGHRA, CDR2 YSYEKL. The CDR3 DNA sequence: TGCGCCAGCAGCCAACGGAGGACAGGGGTGGACTACGAGCAGTACTTC. Translation gives CASSQRRTGVDYEQYF.

This clone was counted only a few times. The chain links TRBV2 to TRBJ1-2; D not certain. CDR3 length: 14 amino acids. Germline V lookup: CDR1 SNHLY, CDR2 FYNNEI. V lost 0 bases and J 4 bases, leaving 9 bases between the germline ends. CDR3 in DNA: TGTGCCAGCAGTGAAGCGCCGGGGTTCTATGGCTACACCTTC. Translated, it gives CASSEAPGFYGYTF.

The chain employs TRBV4-3 and TRBJ2-2; D unclear. The CDR3 totals 18 residues. Between the trimmed V and J ends, which lost 1 base and 3 bases, there was a span of 18 bases. Per germline, CDR1 LGHNA and CDR2 YSLEER. The CDR3 protein is CASSQGIERIWHTGELFF. The CDR3 DNA follows: TGCGCCAGCAGCCAAGGGATCGAGAGGATTTGGCACACCGGGGAGCTGTTTTTT.